The 24 T cell receptor beta chains given below trace back to one sample, sequenced in a study of technical replicates of blood from a handful of donors. Using immunoSEQ multiplex PCR, the repertoire was profiled, and TCRdb retains in-frame clones only, with some absent. The sample carries under 95,000 clones, just under 95% recorded once. Sequences were obtained from T cells isolated from PBMCs. The receptors come from a human donor in good health.

This chain links TRBV5-1 with TRBJ2-5; tentatively, D is TRBD2 (5 bases). Germline loops: CDR1 SGHRS, CDR2 YFSETQ. V was pared by 0 bases and J by 5 bases, with 14 bases between. The CDR3 spans 15 residues. The CDR3 region is CASSLGAGGEETQYF. CDR3 nucleotide sequence: TGCGCCAGCAGCTTGGGGGCAGGAGGAGAGGAGACCCAGTACTTC.

This chain uses TRBV2 with TRBJ2-7, with 8 bases that match TRBD1. CDR1 and CDR2 (germline): SNHLY, FYNNEI. The V gene end was trimmed by 5 bases and the J gene end by 5 bases; junction bases not matched to a gene: 2. The CDR3 sequence is 12 residues long. The CDR3 DNA reads TGTGCCAGCAGTACAGGGGGTCACGAGCAGTACTTC. Its protein is CASSTGGHEQYF.

The chain links TRBV5-1 to TRBJ2-1; TRBD1 is a possible D gene (7 bases). Per the germline V gene, CDR1 is SGHRS and CDR2 is YFSETQ. The CDR3 is made up of 16 amino acids. Trimming shortened V by 4 bases and J by 4 bases, and 18 bases separated the two germline ends. The CDR3 bases are TGCGCCAGCAGCACTACAGGGGAGGTCGGGTACAATGAGCAGTTCTTC. It specifies CASSTTGEVGYNEQFF.

V is TRBV4-1 and J is TRBJ2-1; TRBD2 agrees at 8 bases. CDR1 is MGHRA, CDR2 YSYEKL, per germline. With 3 bases clipped from V and 6 bases from J, the junction kept 13 bases outside the gene matches. The CDR3 covers 17 residues. Here the CDR3 DNA reads TGCGCCAGCAGCCAGATCGGGCGGGGGGCTTTGGGCAATGAGCAGTTCTTC. Its protein product is CASSQIGRGALGNEQFF.

The gene calls are TRBV4-1 and TRBJ2-2; D might be TRBD1 (6 bases). This CDR3 spans 16 amino acids. V lost 1 base and J 1 base, leaving 10 bases between the germline ends. Germline CDR1 is MGHRA and CDR2 is YSYEKL. Here the CDR3 reads CASSQVGTRNTGELFF. CDR3 sequence (DNA): TGCGCCAGCAGCCAAGTAGGGACACGGAACACCGGGGAGCTGTTTTTT.

The chain employs TRBV5-1 and TRBJ2-7; weak D call: TRBD2 (6 bases). Trimming took off 0 bases at V and 3 bases at J, with 13 bases between the two ends. The CDR3 extends over 15 amino acids. Germline assignment: CDR1 SGHRS and CDR2 YFSETQ. DNA of the CDR3: TGCGCCAGCAGCTTGGAGGTAGAGGGACTCTACGAGCAGTACTTC. Amino acid sequence: CASSLEVEGLYEQYF.

This chain joins TRBV5-1 and TRBJ1-5; D not resolved. Per the germline V gene, CDR1 is SGHRS and CDR2 is YFSETQ. This CDR3 is built from 13 residues. V was trimmed by 0 bases and J by 6 bases, leaving 7 bases between them. The CDR3 DNA sequence: TGCGCCAGCAGCTTGGACGCCGGTCAGCCCCAGCATTTT. Protein sequence: CASSLDAGQPQHF.

The rearrangement uses TRBV5-1 and TRBJ2-1; no clear D gene. This CDR3 is built from 11 residues. The V and J ends lost 1 base and 10 bases respectively, with 6 bases between them. CDR1 and CDR2 (germline): SGHRS, YFSETQ. CDR3 sequence: CASSLIREQFF. The CDR3 region has the DNA TGCGCCAGCAGCTTGATACGGGAGCAGTTCTTC.

Only a few counts were recorded for this clone. The V call is TRBV30, the J call TRBJ1-1; possible D gene TRBD1, 6 bases. The CDR3 has 14 residues. Germline values: CDR1 GTSNPN, CDR2 SVGIG (reference sequence). Trimming pared 4 bases from V and 0 bases from J, leaving 12 bases between. CDR3 coding DNA: TGTGCCTGGAAGACAGGCACTATGAACACTGAAGCTTTCTTT. Translating it yields CAWKTGTMNTEAFF.

The rearrangement links TRBV5-1 to TRBJ1-1, with D perhaps matching TRBD1 (5 bases). The CDR3 is made up of 14 amino acids. Per the germline V gene, CDR1 is SGHRS and CDR2 is YFSETQ. V lost 4 bases, J lost 1 base, and 11 bases lay in between. CDR3 in DNA: TGCGCCAGCAGCCCGACAGCCTCGAACACTGAAGCTTTCTTT. Translation gives CASSPTASNTEAFF.

The V gene is TRBV5-1, the J gene TRBJ2-5, with 7 bases lining up with TRBD1. With 4 bases clipped from V and 0 bases from J, the junction kept 6 bases outside the gene matches. Per germline, CDR1 SGHRS and CDR2 YFSETQ. The CDR3 spans 15 residues. The CDR3 coding sequence is TGCGCCAGCAGCCCCGGGACAGCTAACCAAGAGACCCAGTACTTC. It translates to CASSPGTANQETQYF.

The V and J genes are TRBV18 and TRBJ1-5, with D hard to call. Germline V gene sequence: CDR1 KGHSH, CDR2 LQKENI. V dropped 0 bases and J dropped 4 bases, with 19 bases sitting between them. The CDR3 has 18 residues. The CDR3: CASSPPSLSGKGNQPQHF. DNA for the CDR3: TGTGCCAGCTCACCACCATCGTTGTCCGGGAAAGGAAATCAGCCCCAGCATTTT.

This chain connects TRBV29-1 to TRBJ1-2; no definite D call. The CDR3 contains 11 residues. Trimming left V 4 bases short and J 4 bases short, with 7 bases between. In germline, CDR1 is SQVTM, CDR2 ANQGSEA. The CDR3 is CSVVMAYGYTF. DNA of the CDR3: TGCAGCGTTGTTATGGCCTATGGCTACACCTTC.

CDR3 residues: CASSYRSKGANGYTF. DNA of the CDR3: TGTGCCAGCAGTTACCGTAGTAAGGGGGCGAATGGCTACACCTTC. This chain connects TRBV6-5 to TRBJ1-2; 7 positions match TRBD1. From germline, CDR1 is MNHEY and CDR2 SVGAGI. Trimming cost V 2 bases and J 6 bases; bases outside gene matches: 9. This CDR3 has 15 residues.

This sequence joins TRBV6-5 and TRBJ2-7; 9 nucleotides agree with TRBD2. This CDR3 has 14 amino acids. Germline CDR1 reads MNHEY; CDR2 reads SVGAGI. Trimming took 0 bases from V and 4 from J; bases not matched to a gene: 1. The DNA for the CDR3 is TGTGCCAGCAGTTACTCTAGCGGGGGTTACGAGCAGTACTTC. Its protein is CASSYSSGGYEQYF.

The V and J genes are TRBV5-1 and TRBJ2-7; D might be TRBD2 (5 bases). This CDR3 is 14 amino acids long. V lost 0 bases and J 2 bases, leaving 9 bases between the germline ends. CDR1 and CDR2 from the germline V gene are SGHRS and YFSETQ. The CDR3 DNA reads as TGCGCCAGCAGCTTGGGGGAGTCGGCCTACGAGCAGTACTTC. This codes for CASSLGESAYEQYF.

J is TRBJ1-2 and V is TRBV20-1; the D is unclear. The V gene lost 6 bases and the J gene lost 4 bases, with 9 bases spanning the gap. This CDR3 spans 11 amino acids. Germline CDR1 reads DFQATT; CDR2 reads SNEGSKA (reference sequence). The CDR3 here is CSAIGVYGYTF. The CDR3 DNA reads TGCAGTGCCATAGGAGTCTATGGCTACACCTTC.

V usage is TRBV11-2 and J usage is TRBJ2-7; a possible D gene is TRBD2 (7 bases). Germline-derived CDR1 and CDR2 are SGHAT and FQNNGV. This CDR3 has 14 residues. V lost 4 bases to trimming and J lost 12 bases, with 22 bases between them. The CDR3 sequence: CASSSSGGAGVPYF. Here the CDR3 DNA reads TGTGCCAGCAGCTCCTCGGGGGGCGCAGGGGTTCCGTACTTC. Full variable domain (remainder filled in from reference TRBV11-2 and TRBJ2-7): EAGVAQSPRYKIIEKRQSVAFWCNPISGHATLYWYQQILGQGPKLLIQFQNNGVVDDSQLPKDRFSAERLKGVDSTLKIQPAKLEDSAVYLCASSSSGGAGVPYFGPGTRLTVT.

The chain links TRBV15 to TRBJ1-5; tentative D call: TRBD1 (6 bases). The CDR3 has 15 residues. Trimming shortened V by 4 bases and J by 1 base, and 11 bases separated the two germline ends. Germline CDR1 reads LNHNV; CDR2 reads YYDKDF (reference sequence). CDR3 region: CATSITGRSNQPQHF. The CDR3 DNA reads as TGTGCCACCAGCATTACAGGGAGAAGCAATCAGCCCCAGCATTTT.

The V and J genes are TRBV6-1 and TRBJ1-5; D gene unclear. Germline V gene sequence: CDR1 MNHNS, CDR2 SASEGT. Trimming removed 6 bases at V and 2 bases at J, with 14 bases between. The CDR3 consists of 15 residues. The CDR3 is CASSAVGVGNQPQHF. The DNA for the CDR3 is TGTGCCAGCAGCGCGGTGGGTGTGGGCAATCAGCCCCAGCATTTT.

This rearrangement joins TRBV19 to TRBJ2-5, with 13 bases identical to TRBD2. V trimming: 10 bases; J trimming: 0 bases; junction bases outside the gene matches: 8. The CDR3 consists of 16 residues. CDR1 LNHDA and CDR2 SQIVND come from the germline V gene (reference sequence). CDR3 sequence (DNA): TGTGCCACCGGACTAGCGGGGGACGGGTACCAAGAGACCCAGTACTTC. Translated, it gives CATGLAGDGYQETQYF.

The rearrangement joins TRBV5-4 to TRBJ1-4; 7 nucleotides agree with TRBD1. From germline, CDR1 is SGHNT and CDR2 YYREEE (reference sequence). CDR3 size: 15 residues. Germline trimming cut 4 bases from V and 5 bases from J; bases unmatched to any gene: 8. The CDR3 reads CASSGNRGQNEKLFF. CDR3 nucleotides: TGTGCCAGCAGCGGTAACAGGGGACAGAATGAAAAACTGTTTTTT.

This chain links TRBV5-1 with TRBJ1-4, with TRBD1 identical over 8 bases. Per the germline V gene, CDR1 is SGHRS and CDR2 is YFSETQ. The CDR3 is made up of 14 amino acids. The J segment lost 6 bases and the V segment lost 2 bases, leaving 3 bases of the junction unmatched. CDR3 DNA: TGCGCCAGCAGCTTTCAGGGGGCCTATGAAAAACTGTTTTTT. Translating gives CASSFQGAYEKLFF.

This chain joins TRBV7-9 and TRBJ2-1; 12 bases fit TRBD1. The J segment lost 15 bases and the V segment lost 0 bases, leaving 3 bases of the junction unmatched. This CDR3 has 13 residues. The V gene's germline CDR1 is SEHNR and CDR2 FQNEAQ (reference sequence). The CDR3 loop is CASSLAGTGGMFF. In DNA, the CDR3 is TGTGCCAGCAGCTTAGCGGGGACAGGGGGCATGTTCTTC.